This T cell receptor beta chain was sequenced during a study of identical twins. Template switching added a universal primer site; cDNA carried unique molecular identifiers. In TCRdb, the 5' RACE reads were re-called with MiXCR into one record per CDR3 protein. The data show a few hundred thousand distinct CDR3 sequences, roughly 10% seen once. Ten or more counts support this clonotype. Donors uniformly comprised healthy Caucasians. Sequenced sample: naive T cells sorted from blood. This clonotype was obtained from a woman in her forties or fifties in good health.

CDR3 in amino acids: CASSPSGAENQPQHF. The CDR3, as DNA: TGTGCCAGCTCACCCTCTGGGGCCGAGAATCAGCCCCAGCATTTT. The rearrangement uses TRBV18 and TRBJ1-5; D is perhaps TRBD1 (5 bases). CDR3 length equals 15 residues. V dropped 3 bases and J dropped 4 bases, with 13 bases sitting between them. Germline V gives CDR1 KGHSH, CDR2 LQKENI.